One sample yielded the 27 T cell receptor beta chains listed below, sequenced in a study of graft-versus-host responses after intestinal transplantation. Assay used: immunoSEQ multiplex PCR; TCRdb lists only in-frame clones, some missing. The profile shows about 120,000 clones, about 93% of them singletons. These receptors are not linked to any known antigen. The sequencing here drew on unstimulated CD4+ T cells sorted from spleen or lymph node cells, taken before intestinal transplant. The source is a human donor who received an intestinal transplant.

The V and J genes are TRBV10-3 and TRBJ2-1, with 12 bases identical to TRBD2. Germline loops: CDR1 ENHRY, CDR2 SYGVKD. With 4 bases clipped from V and 10 bases from J, the junction kept 5 bases outside the gene matches. The CDR3 runs to 14 residues. CDR3 DNA: TGTGCCATCAGTGGACTAGCGGGAGTTGGGGAGCAGTTCTTC. Translating gives CAISGLAGVGEQFF.

The chain couples TRBV6-1 to TRBJ2-1; 7 nucleotides align to TRBD1. Trimming took 7 bases from V and 3 from J; bases not matched to a gene: 6. The CDR3 runs 14 residues. Germline V gene lookup returns CDR1 MNHNS and CDR2 SASEGT. The CDR3 loop reads CASIRDSYYNEQFF. CDR3 in DNA: TGTGCCAGCATCCGGGACAGCTACTACAATGAGCAGTTCTTC.

The genes are TRBV20-1 and TRBJ2-1; D remains unclear. The CDR3 has 10 residues. Germline-derived CDR1 and CDR2 are DFQATT and SNEGSKA (reference sequence). Trimming pared 0 bases from V and 7 bases from J, leaving 1 base between. The CDR3 spells CSARDNEQFF. CDR3 coding DNA: TGCAGTGCTAGAGATAATGAGCAGTTCTTC.

The chain employs TRBV7-6 and TRBJ2-7; TRBD2 agrees at 7 bases. The CDR3 has 15 amino acids. The V gene's germline CDR1 is SGHVS and CDR2 FNYEAQ. Unmatched junction bases numbered 3, after V lost 1 base and J lost 0 bases. The chain's CDR3 is CASSLGGSGSYEQYF. As DNA, the CDR3 is TGTGCCAGCAGCTTAGGCGGGAGCGGCTCCTACGAGCAGTACTTC.

This clone was counted a few times. The V call is TRBV5-8, the J call TRBJ1-5; D gene ambiguous. CDR3 length equals 13 residues. Germline V gene lookup returns CDR1 SGHTS and CDR2 YDEGEE. Trimming took off 0 bases at V and 3 bases at J, with 4 bases between the two ends. CDR3 sequence (DNA): TGTGCCAGCAGCTTGGAGGTCAATCAGCCCCAGCATTTT. It is translated as CASSLEVNQPQHF.

The gene calls are TRBV6-6 and TRBJ2-7; maybe TRBD2 (5 bases). Germline lookup yields CDR1 MNHNY and CDR2 SVGAGI (reference sequence). This CDR3 contains 14 residues. The V end was cut by 8 bases, the J end by 0 bases, with 14 bases between. CDR3 sequence reads: CASRLVRDSYEQYF. The CDR3 bases are TGTGCCAGCCGTCTAGTCCGGGACTCCTACGAGCAGTACTTC.

The chain has TRBV2 and TRBJ1-2; maybe TRBD1 (6 bases). The V and J ends lost 8 bases and 0 bases respectively, with 10 bases between them. The CDR3 covers 13 residues. Germline values: CDR1 SNHLY, CDR2 FYNNEI. CDR3 sequence (DNA): TGTGCCAGCGGAGACAGGCCTAACTATGGCTACACCTTC. As protein: CASGDRPNYGYTF.

The rearrangement links TRBV5-1 to TRBJ2-3, with D perhaps TRBD1 (6 bases). CDR1 is SGHRS, CDR2 YFSETQ, per germline. The CDR3 is made up of 13 amino acids. The ends were cut back, 1 base at V and 5 bases at J, with 8 bases in the middle. CDR3 nucleotide sequence: TGCGCCAGCAGCTTGCAACAGGGAGATACGCAGTATTTT. Protein sequence: CASSLQQGDTQYF.

The chain couples TRBV15 to TRBJ2-1; 11 nucleotides align to TRBD2. The ends lost 0 bases at V and 2 bases at J; junction bases unmatched: 3. Germline CDR1 reads LNHNV; CDR2 reads YYDKDF (reference sequence). The CDR3 contains 17 residues. The CDR3 coding sequence is TGTGCCACCAGCAGAGAGGGACTAGCGGATCCCTACAATGAGCAGTTCTTC. As protein: CATSREGLADPYNEQFF.

This chain links TRBV11-2 with TRBJ1-1; D is unclear. The V end lost 0 bases, the J end lost 4 bases, and 9 bases lay between the germline ends. The CDR3 is 14 amino acids. CDR1 is SGHAT, CDR2 FQNNGV, per germline. The CDR3: CASSLDLGGTEAFF. The CDR3 DNA reads TGTGCCAGCAGCTTAGATCTCGGCGGCACTGAAGCTTTCTTT.

The chain uses TRBV27 and TRBJ2-6; possibly TRBD1 for D (7 bases). This CDR3 contains 18 residues. The germline V and J ends were trimmed by 3 bases and 0 bases, with 15 bases remaining between them. In germline, CDR1 is MNHEY, CDR2 SMNVEV (reference sequence). The chain's CDR3 is CASSFRTGGNSGANVLTF. In DNA, the CDR3 is TGTGCCAGCAGTTTCCGGACAGGCGGGAACTCTGGGGCCAACGTCCTGACTTTC.

V usage is TRBV6-5 and J usage is TRBJ2-2; D is unclear. Germline values: CDR1 MNHEY, CDR2 SVGAGI. This CDR3 contains 13 residues. Deletions cut 0 bases from V and 6 bases from J, with 5 bases between. The CDR3 DNA is TGTGCCAGCAGTTACTCGATATCCGGGGAGCTGTTTTTT. It encodes CASSYSISGELFF.

The chain carries TRBV6-5 and TRBJ1-5; D is unresolved. The V gene's germline CDR1 is MNHEY and CDR2 SVGAGI. The V gene lost 0 bases and the J gene lost 6 bases, with 12 bases spanning the gap. The CDR3 totals 15 residues. DNA of the CDR3: TGTGCCAGCAGTTACTCGGCGGCAGGAGCTCAGCCCCAGCATTTT. Its protein is CASSYSAAGAQPQHF.

The chain employs TRBV18 and TRBJ2-6, with unresolved D. Trimming stripped 2 bases from V and 2 bases from J, with 13 bases between. Germline assignment: CDR1 KGHSH and CDR2 LQKENI. The length of the CDR3 is 17 residues. CDR3 DNA: TGTGCCAGCTCACCAGTCAGAACTGCTACTGGGGCCAACGTCCTGACTTTC. Translated: CASSPVRTATGANVLTF. Full variable domain (rest looked up from reference TRBV18 and TRBJ2-6): NAGVMQNPRHLVRRRGQEARLRCSPMKGHSHVYWYRQLPEEGLKFMVYLQKENIIDESGMPKERFSAEFPKEGPSILRIQQVVRGDSAAYFCASSPVRTATGANVLTFGAGSRLTVL.

This chain uses TRBV9 with TRBJ1-2; TRBD1 aligns across 10 bases. The CDR3 contains 15 residues. The germline V gene encodes CDR1 SGDLS and CDR2 YYNGEE. J gave up 2 bases and V 1 base, and 2 bases lay outside the gene matches. Here the CDR3 reads CASSVRTGGNYGYTF. CDR3 nucleotide sequence: TGTGCCAGCAGCGTAAGGACAGGGGGGAACTATGGCTACACCTTC.

The CDR3 DNA follows: TGCAGCGTTGCCATGGGATCCACCGGGGAGCTGTTTTTT. Translation: CSVAMGSTGELFF. The rearrangement links TRBV29-1 to TRBJ2-2; D remains unclear. The V gene's germline CDR1 is SQVTM and CDR2 ANQGSEA. The CDR3 has 13 amino acids. The ends were cut back, 4 bases at V and 4 bases at J, with 10 bases in the middle.

To note about this clone: Within the sample, other DNA sequences also encode this same CDR3. V is TRBV5-1 and J is TRBJ2-6; D remains ambiguous. The CDR3 contains 14 residues. With 4 bases removed from V and 0 bases from J, the gap between germline ends came to 5 bases. CDR1 and CDR2 from the germline V gene are SGHRS and YFSETQ. CDR3 DNA: TGCGCCAGCAGCCCGAGCTCTGGGGCCAACGTCCTGACTTTC. Protein sequence: CASSPSSGANVLTF.

This chain uses TRBV6-5 with TRBJ2-3; maybe TRBD2 (6 bases). V shed 2 bases and J shed 0 bases, with 9 bases lying between them. The CDR3 consists of 15 residues. Germline loops: CDR1 MNHEY, CDR2 SVGAGI. This chain's CDR3 is CASSYQAGSTDTQYF. The CDR3 region has the DNA TGTGCCAGCAGTTACCAGGCGGGGAGCACAGATACGCAGTATTTT.

V and J are TRBV6-6 and TRBJ1-2, with unresolved D. Looked up from germline, CDR1 is MNHNY and CDR2 is SVGAGI (reference sequence). Deletions cut 5 bases from V and 5 bases from J, with 12 bases between. This CDR3 region has 13 residues. The CDR3 DNA sequence: TGTGCCAGCAGTCGCGAGGACGGGTATGGCTACACCTTC. Translation gives CASSREDGYGYTF.

The gene calls are TRBV20-1 and TRBJ2-2, with unresolved D. The CDR3 extends over 11 amino acids. V was pared by 0 bases and J by 9 bases, with 5 bases between. CDR1 is DFQATT, CDR2 SNEGSKA, per germline (reference sequence). CDR3: CSAREGWELFF. The CDR3 coding sequence is TGCAGTGCTAGAGAGGGGTGGGAGCTGTTTTTT.

This sequence joins TRBV28 and TRBJ1-2; D is ambiguous. Germline-derived CDR1 and CDR2 are MDHEN and SYDVKM. Deletions cut 7 bases from V and 6 bases from J, with 12 bases between. The CDR3 runs 12 residues. In DNA, the CDR3 is TGTGCCAGCAAGGAGGTGGGGAATGGCTACACCTTC. Translated: CASKEVGNGYTF.

The chain joins TRBV30 to TRBJ2-3, with TRBD2 matching 9 bases. Germline trimming cut 3 bases from V and 8 bases from J; bases unmatched to any gene: 6. This CDR3 has 13 amino acids. CDR1 is GTSNPN and CDR2 is SVGIG in the germline V gene (reference sequence). The CDR3 here is CAWRLTSGITQYF. Written as DNA, the CDR3 is TGTGCCTGGAGATTGACTAGCGGCATTACGCAGTATTTT.

This chain uses TRBV7-9 with TRBJ2-2, with 7 bases lining up with TRBD2. The CDR3 extends over 11 amino acids. V dropped 8 bases and J dropped 6; count of bases not matched to a gene: 0. CDR1 is SEHNR and CDR2 is FQNEAQ in the germline V gene (reference sequence). DNA for the CDR3: TGTGCCAGCCGGGGGGCCGGGGAGCTGTTTTTT. It specifies CASRGAGELFF.

About this clone itself: The junction differs from germline at one of its ends, possibly a read error. This chain joins TRBV29-1 and TRBJ1-2; D is ambiguous. The CDR3 is 12 residues long. The germline V gene has CDR1 SQVTM and CDR2 ANQGSEA. The CDR3, as DNA: TGCAGCGTGGAAGGACGTTACTATGGCTACACCTTC. Protein sequence: CSVEGRYYGYTF.

The chain carries TRBV19 and TRBJ1-6; 9 bases agree with TRBD1. After removal of 3 bases from V and 8 bases from J, the junction contained 8 bases not matched to a gene. This CDR3 spans 16 amino acids. From germline, CDR1 is LNHDA and CDR2 SQIVND (reference sequence). The chain's CDR3 is CASSIGLDRGDSPLHF. CDR3 nucleotide sequence: TGTGCCAGTAGTATTGGGTTGGACAGGGGTGATTCACCCCTCCACTTT. The full variable domain, with the rest looked up from reference TRBV19 and TRBJ1-6, is DGGITQSPKYLFRKEGQNVTLSCEQNLNHDAMYWYRQDPGQGLRLIYYSQIVNDFQKGDIAEGYSVSREKKESFPLTVTSAQKNPTAFYLCASSIGLDRGDSPLHFGNGTRLTVT.

The chain couples TRBV18 to TRBJ2-6; no firm D call. The CDR3 has 14 amino acids. Germline-derived CDR1 and CDR2 are KGHSH and LQKENI. V was trimmed by 5 bases and J by 0 bases, leaving 5 bases between them. The CDR3, as DNA: TGTGCCAGCTCAGACGCCTCTGGGGCCAACGTCCTGACTTTC. Residues: CASSDASGANVLTF.

The chain uses TRBV2 and TRBJ2-7; tentatively, D is TRBD2 (6 bases). CDR1 and CDR2 from the germline V gene are SNHLY and FYNNEI. The V end was cut by 6 bases, the J end by 5 bases, with 11 bases between. This CDR3 comprises 12 residues. The DNA for the CDR3 is TGTGCCAGCAGAGGGACTCATCACGAGCAGTACTTC. Translated, it gives CASRGTHHEQYF. Full variable domain (outside the CDR3, taken from reference TRBV2 and TRBJ2-7): EPEVTQTPSHQVTQMGQEVILRCVPISNHLYFYWYRQILGQKVEFLVSFYNNEISEKSEIFDDQFSVERPDGSNFTLKIRSTKLEDSAMYFCASRGTHHEQYFGPGTRLTVT.